The sequence of this TCR beta chain was determined in a study of CD8+ T cells in alopecia areata. Regarding the study as a whole: There were many expanded lesional clones persisting in scalp and blood during tofacitinib.

Treatment of the sample: oral pan-JAK inhibitor, 5-10 mg twice daily. It was cDNA, reverse transcribed from extracted RNA, that served as the sequencing template. Repertoires were generated with immunoSEQ multiplex PCR, while TCRdb's copy carries only in-frame clones and drops some. The sample lists about 180,000 clones, 51% seen once, with over 9% in the top ten. This CDR3 comprises 16 residues. Germline V gives CDR1 SGHDN, CDR2 FVKESK. Trimming shortened V by 0 bases and J by 2 bases, and 13 bases separated the two germline ends. This clone was picked up a small number of times. Antigen: not known. The source was CD8+ T cells sorted from blood, collected between weeks 51 and 54, from a patient treated with tofacitinib. The source of this sequence is a human donor with alopecia areata. The chain joins TRBV14 to TRBJ1-2; maybe TRBD1 (5 bases). This chain's CDR3 is CASSQDLGAVNYGYTF. For the CDR3, the DNA is TGTGCCAGCAGCCAAGATCTTGGGGCAGTGAACTATGGCTACACCTTC.